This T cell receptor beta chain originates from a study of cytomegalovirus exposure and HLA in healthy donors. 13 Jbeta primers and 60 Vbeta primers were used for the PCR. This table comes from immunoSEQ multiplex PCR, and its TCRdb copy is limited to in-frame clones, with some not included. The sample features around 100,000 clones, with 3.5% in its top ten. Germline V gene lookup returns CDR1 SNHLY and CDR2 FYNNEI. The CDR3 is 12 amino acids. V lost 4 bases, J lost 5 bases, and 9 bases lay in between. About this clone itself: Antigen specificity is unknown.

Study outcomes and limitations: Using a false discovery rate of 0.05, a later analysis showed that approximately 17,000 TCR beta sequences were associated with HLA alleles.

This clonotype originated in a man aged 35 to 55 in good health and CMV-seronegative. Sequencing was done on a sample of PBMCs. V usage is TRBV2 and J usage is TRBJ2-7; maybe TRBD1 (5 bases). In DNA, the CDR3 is TGTGCCAGCAGTGCAGGGTCCCACGAGCAGTACTTC. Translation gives CASSAGSHEQYF.